The clone carrying this TCR beta chain was seen a few times. The CDR3 covers 17 residues. Trimming removed 0 bases from V and 3 bases from J, with 15 bases in between. Looked up from germline, CDR1 is LGHNA and CDR2 is YSLEER. These data originate in a study of blood T cell repertoires in COVID-19. The overall study: PBMCs, B-cell-depleted T cells, or T cells provided the cDNA or gDNA that made up the material.

Profiling relied on immunoSEQ multiplex PCR, and the TCRdb table lists in-frame clones only, not all of them. The sample holds approximately 230,000 clones; roughly 88% are singletons and the top ten take 2.1%. The gene calls are TRBV4-3 and TRBJ1-5, with D maybe TRBD1 (5 bases). The receptor's source is a woman aged 40 to 50 who had recovered from COVID-19. The sample taken for sequencing was peripheral blood. For the CDR3, the DNA is TGCGCCAGCAGCCAAGATTGGGAAGGGGTAATCAATCAGCCCCAGCATTTT. This codes for CASSQDWEGVINQPQHF.